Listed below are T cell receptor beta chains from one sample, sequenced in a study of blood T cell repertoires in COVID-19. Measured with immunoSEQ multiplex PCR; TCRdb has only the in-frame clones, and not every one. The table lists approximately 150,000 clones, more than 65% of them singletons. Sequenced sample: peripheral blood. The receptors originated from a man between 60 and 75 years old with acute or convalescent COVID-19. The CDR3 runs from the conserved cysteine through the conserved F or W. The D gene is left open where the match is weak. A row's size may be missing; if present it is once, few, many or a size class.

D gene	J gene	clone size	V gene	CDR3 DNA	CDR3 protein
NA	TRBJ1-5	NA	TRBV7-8	TGTGCCAGCAGCTACCTACAGGGCAATCAGCCCCAGCATTTT	CASSYLQGNQPQHF
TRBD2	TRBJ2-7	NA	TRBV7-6	TGTGCCAGCAGCTTAGTGGGAGGGTCCTCCTACGAGCAGTACTTC	CASSLVGGSSYEQYF
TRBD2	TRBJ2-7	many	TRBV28	TGTGCCAGCAGTTGGCACCCTAGCGGGAGTCGGTACGAGCAGTACTTC	CASSWHPSGSRYEQYF
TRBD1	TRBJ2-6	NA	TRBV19	TGTGCCAGTACGACAGGGGGGTCTGGGGCCAACGTCCTGACTTTC	CASTTGGSGANVLTF
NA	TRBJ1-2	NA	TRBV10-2	TGCGCCAGCAGTGAGTCGAGAACAGGCTATGGCTACACCTTC	CASSESRTGYGYTF
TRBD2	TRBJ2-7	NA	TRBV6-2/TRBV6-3	TGTGCCAGCAGTCCCTTTGGAGCGGGAGCGTCCTACGAGCAGTACTTC	CASSPFGAGASYEQYF
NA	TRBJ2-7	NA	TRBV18	TGTGCCAGCTCACCACGTGACATAGCCTACGAGCAGTACTTC	CASSPRDIAYEQYF
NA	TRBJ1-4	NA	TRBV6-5	TGTGCCAGCAGTTTCCACGGCGAGGAGGCTAATGAAAAACTGTTTTTT	CASSFHGEEANEKLFF
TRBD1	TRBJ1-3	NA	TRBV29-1	TGCAGCGTGATGGACAGGGAACATGGAAACACCATATATTTT	CSVMDREHGNTIYF
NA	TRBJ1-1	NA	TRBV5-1	TGCGCCAGCAGCTTGGCTCAGGGTGGAACTATGAACACTGAAGCTTTCTTT	CASSLAQGGTMNTEAFF
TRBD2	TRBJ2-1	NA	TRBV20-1	TGCAGTGCTAGTTCCCCAGCGGGAACTGAGCAGTTCTTC	CSASSPAGTEQFF
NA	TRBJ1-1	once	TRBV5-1	TGCGCCAGCAGTTTAGGAAGCCTAGGATTGAGCACTGAAGCTTTCTTT	CASSLGSLGLSTEAFF
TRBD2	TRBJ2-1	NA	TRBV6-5	TGTGCCAGCAGCCGAGCGGGACCAATATACAATGAGCAGTTCTTC	CASSRAGPIYNEQFF
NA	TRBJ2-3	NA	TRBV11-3	TGTGCCAGCAGCTTAGCCCCCCATGGCACAATCCCAGATACGCAGTATTTT	CASSLAPHGTIPDTQYF
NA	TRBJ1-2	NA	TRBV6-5	TGTGCCAGCAGACCCGACAGCCTGGGTGGCTACACCTTC	CASRPDSLGGYTF
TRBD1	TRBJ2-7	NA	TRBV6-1	TGTGCCAGCAGTGCCGGGACAGGGGACACAACCTACGAGCAGTACTTC	CASSAGTGDTTYEQYF
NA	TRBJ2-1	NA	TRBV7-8	TGTGCCAGCAGCTTGACAGGTGCCTACAATGAGCAGTTCTTC	CASSLTGAYNEQFF
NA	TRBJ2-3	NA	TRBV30	TGTGCCTGGAGCGGAGTCACAGATACGCAGTATTTT	CAWSGVTDTQYF
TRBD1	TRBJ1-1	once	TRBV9	TGTGCCAGCAGCGGACCAGGACAGGGGGGCACTGAAGCTTTCTTT	CASSGPGQGGTEAFF
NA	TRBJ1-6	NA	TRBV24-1	TGTGCCACCAGTGGAGGGTATAATTCACCCCTCCACTTT	CATSGGYNSPLHF
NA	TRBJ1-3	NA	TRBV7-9	TGTGCCAGCAGCTTAAGGTGGGGCGCATATGGAAACACCATATATTTT	CASSLRWGAYGNTIYF
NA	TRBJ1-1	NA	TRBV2	TGTGCCAGCAGTCAGGACACAAACACTGAAGCTTTCTTT	CASSQDTNTEAFF
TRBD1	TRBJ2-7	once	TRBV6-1	TGTGCCAGCAGTGAGCAAACAGGGGGCTACGAGCAGTACTTC	CASSEQTGGYEQYF
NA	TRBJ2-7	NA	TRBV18	TGTGCCAGTTCCATGGCCCACGAGCAGTACTTC	CASSMAHEQYF
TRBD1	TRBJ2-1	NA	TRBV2	TGTGCCAGCAGGATGGAACAGGGGGAGGATGAGCAGTTCTTC	CASRMEQGEDEQFF
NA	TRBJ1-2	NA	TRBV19	TGTGCCAGTCAGGGCCTTTACTATGGCTACACCTTC	CASQGLYYGYTF
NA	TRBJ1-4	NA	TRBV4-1	TGCGCCAGCAGCCAGGAGGGAGGGACTACGAATGAAAAACTGTTTTTT	CASSQEGGTTNEKLFF
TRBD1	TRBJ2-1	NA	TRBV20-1	TGCAGTGCCAACAGGGGGAATGAGCAGTTCTTC	CSANRGNEQFF
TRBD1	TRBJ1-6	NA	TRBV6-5	TGTGCCAGCAGTTTAGGGACAGGGAATTCACCCCTCCACTTT	CASSLGTGNSPLHF
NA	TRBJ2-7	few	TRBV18	TGTGCCAGCTCACCAGCGGCGGGGAGCTCCTACGAGCAGTACTTC	CASSPAAGSSYEQYF
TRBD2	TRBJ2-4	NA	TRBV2	TGTGCCAGCAGAGTTAGACTAGCGGGAGTCAAAAACATTCAGTACTTC	CASRVRLAGVKNIQYF
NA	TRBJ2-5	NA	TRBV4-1	TGCGCCAGCAGCCAAGACGGAGACCAAGAGACCCAGTACTTC	CASSQDGDQETQYF
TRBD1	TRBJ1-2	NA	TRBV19	TGTGCCAGTAGTATTACTGGACAGGGGGTATATGGCTACACCTTC	CASSITGQGVYGYTF
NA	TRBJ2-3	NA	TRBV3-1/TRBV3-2	TGTGCCAGCAGCCGCAGGGTTAGCGGTAGCACAGATACGCAGTATTTT	CASSRRVSGSTDTQYF
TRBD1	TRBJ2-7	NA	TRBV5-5	TGTGCCAGCAGCCCTAGACAGGGTACCTACGAGCAGTACTTC	CASSPRQGTYEQYF
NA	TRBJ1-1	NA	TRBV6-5	TGTGCCAGCACCCCCGGACCAGGGTTGAGCACTGAAGCTTTCTTT	CASTPGPGLSTEAFF
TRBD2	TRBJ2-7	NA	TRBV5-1	TGCGCCAGCAGCCCGGGGGGGACTAGCGGGAGCGGGGAGCAGTACTTC	CASSPGGTSGSGEQYF
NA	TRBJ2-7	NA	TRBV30	TGTGCCTGGAGTCTCCAGTCCTACGAGCAGTACTTC	CAWSLQSYEQYF
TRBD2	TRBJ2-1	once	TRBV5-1	TGCGCCAGCAGCCACCGCGGGGTCGGCGGGAGGGGGAATGAGCAGTTCTTC	CASSHRGVGGRGNEQFF
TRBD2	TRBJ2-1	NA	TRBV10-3	TGTGCCACATCGGGGACTAGCGGGAGGGACCAGTTCTTC	CATSGTSGRDQFF
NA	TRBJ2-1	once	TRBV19	TGTGCCAGTAGTAGTAGATATGAGCAGTTCTTC	CASSSRYEQFF
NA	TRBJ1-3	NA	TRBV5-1	TGCGCCAGCAGTTTTTCCGGGGGCTCTGGAAACACCATATATTTT	CASSFSGGSGNTIYF
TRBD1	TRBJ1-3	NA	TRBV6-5	TGTGCCAGCAGGAAGACAGGGGTGGGAAACACCATATATTTT	CASRKTGVGNTIYF
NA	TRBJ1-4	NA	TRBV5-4	TGTGCCAGCAGCTTGTCTGGGGGCGCGGGTGAAAAACTGTTTTTT	CASSLSGGAGEKLFF
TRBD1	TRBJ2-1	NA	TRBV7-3	TGTGCCAGCAGGTCCGGGACAGGGGCTTACAATGAGCAGTTCTTC	CASRSGTGAYNEQFF
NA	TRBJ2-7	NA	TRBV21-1	TGTGCCAGCAGCAAAGGTCCCGGGAGCGAGCAGTACTTC	CASSKGPGSEQYF
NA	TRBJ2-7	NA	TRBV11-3	TGTGCCAGCCTCGGTGTCTACGAGCAGTACTTC	CASLGVYEQYF
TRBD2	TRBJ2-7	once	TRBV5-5	TGTGCCAGCAGCTTGGCACTAGCGGGGGGCAACTCCTACGAGCAGTACTTC	CASSLALAGGNSYEQYF
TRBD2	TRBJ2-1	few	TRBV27	TGTGCCAGCAGTTCTCTAGCGGGAGGGGGTAATGAGCAGTTCTTC	CASSSLAGGGNEQFF
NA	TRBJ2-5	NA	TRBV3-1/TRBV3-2	TGTGCCAGCAGCCTCCAGGGTCGAGAGACCCAGTACTTC	CASSLQGRETQYF
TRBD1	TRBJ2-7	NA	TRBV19	TGTGCCAGTAGTATAGGGGCAGGGGGCGACGAGCAGTACTTC	CASSIGAGGDEQYF
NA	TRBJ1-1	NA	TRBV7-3	TGTGCCAGCAGCTTAGGACACTCGAACACTGAAGCTTTCTTT	CASSLGHSNTEAFF